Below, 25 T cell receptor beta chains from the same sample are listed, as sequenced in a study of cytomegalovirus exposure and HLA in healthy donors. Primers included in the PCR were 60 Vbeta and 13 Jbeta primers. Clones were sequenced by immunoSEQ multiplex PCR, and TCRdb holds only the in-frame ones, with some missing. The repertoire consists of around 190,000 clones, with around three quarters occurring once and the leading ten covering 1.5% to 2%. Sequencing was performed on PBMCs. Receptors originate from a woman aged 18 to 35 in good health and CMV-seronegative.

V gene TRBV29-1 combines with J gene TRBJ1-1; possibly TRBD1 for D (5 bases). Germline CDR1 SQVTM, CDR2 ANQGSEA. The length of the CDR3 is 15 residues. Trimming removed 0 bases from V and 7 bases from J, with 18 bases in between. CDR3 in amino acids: CSVEDSTRATGEAFF. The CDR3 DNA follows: TGCAGCGTTGAAGATAGTACCAGGGCGACCGGTGAAGCTTTCTTT.

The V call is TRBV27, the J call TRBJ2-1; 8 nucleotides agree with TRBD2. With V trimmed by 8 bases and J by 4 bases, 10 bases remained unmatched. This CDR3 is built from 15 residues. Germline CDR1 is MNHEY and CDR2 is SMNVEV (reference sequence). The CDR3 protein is CASLPSGLVYNEQFF. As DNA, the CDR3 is TGTGCCAGCTTACCGTCGGGACTAGTTTACAATGAGCAGTTCTTC.

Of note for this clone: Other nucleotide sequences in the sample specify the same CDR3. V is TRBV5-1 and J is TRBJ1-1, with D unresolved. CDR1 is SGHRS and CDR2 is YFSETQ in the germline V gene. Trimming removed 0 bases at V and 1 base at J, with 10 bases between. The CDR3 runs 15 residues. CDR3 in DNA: TGCGCCAGCAGCTTGGGCCAGCGTAAGAACACTGAAGCTTTCTTT. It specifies CASSLGQRKNTEAFF.

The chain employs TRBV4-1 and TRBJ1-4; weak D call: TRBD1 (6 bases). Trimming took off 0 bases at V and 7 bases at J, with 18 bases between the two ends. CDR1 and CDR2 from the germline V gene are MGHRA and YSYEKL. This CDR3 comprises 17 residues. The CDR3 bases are TGCGCCAGCAGCCAAGAAGGGGGTCCATTTCTTGCTGAAAAACTGTTTTTT. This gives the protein CASSQEGGPFLAEKLFF.

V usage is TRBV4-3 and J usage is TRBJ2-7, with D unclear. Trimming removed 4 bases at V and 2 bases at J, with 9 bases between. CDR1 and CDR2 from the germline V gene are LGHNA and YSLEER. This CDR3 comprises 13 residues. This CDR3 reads CASSREMTYEQYF. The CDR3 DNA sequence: TGCGCCAGCAGCCGCGAGATGACCTACGAGCAGTACTTC.

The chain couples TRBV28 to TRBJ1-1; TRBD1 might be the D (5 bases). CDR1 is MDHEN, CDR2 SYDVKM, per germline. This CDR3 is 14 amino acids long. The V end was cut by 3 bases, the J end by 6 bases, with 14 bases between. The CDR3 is CASSLGPPGAEAFF. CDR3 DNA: TGTGCCAGCAGTTTGGGGCCCCCTGGAGCTGAAGCTTTCTTT.

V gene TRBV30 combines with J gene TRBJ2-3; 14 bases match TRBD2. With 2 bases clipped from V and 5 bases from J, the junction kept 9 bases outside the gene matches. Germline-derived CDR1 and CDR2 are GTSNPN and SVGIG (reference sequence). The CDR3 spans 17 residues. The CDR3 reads CAWSPGTSGSKVDTQYF. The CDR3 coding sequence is TGTGCCTGGAGTCCCGGGACTAGCGGGAGTAAGGTAGATACGCAGTATTTT.

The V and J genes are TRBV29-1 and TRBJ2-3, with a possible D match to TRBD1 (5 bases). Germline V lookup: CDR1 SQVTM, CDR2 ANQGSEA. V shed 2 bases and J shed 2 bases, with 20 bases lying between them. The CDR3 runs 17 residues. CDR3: CSVENPGTGDNTDTQYF. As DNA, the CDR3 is TGCAGCGTTGAAAATCCAGGAACAGGAGACAACACAGATACGCAGTATTTT.

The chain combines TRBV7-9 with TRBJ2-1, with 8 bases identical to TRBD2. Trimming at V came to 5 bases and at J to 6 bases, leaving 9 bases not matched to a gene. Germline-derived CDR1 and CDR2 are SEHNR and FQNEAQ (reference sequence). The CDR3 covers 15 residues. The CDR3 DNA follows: TGTGCCAGCAGCCATAGAACTAGCGGAACCAATGAGCAGTTCTTC. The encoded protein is CASSHRTSGTNEQFF.

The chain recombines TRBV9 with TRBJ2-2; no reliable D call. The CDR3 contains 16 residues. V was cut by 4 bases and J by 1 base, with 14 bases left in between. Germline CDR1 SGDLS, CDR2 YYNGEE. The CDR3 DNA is TGTGCCAGCAGCTTCTACGAGCTCCAGAACACCGGGGAGCTGTTTTTT. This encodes CASSFYELQNTGELFF.

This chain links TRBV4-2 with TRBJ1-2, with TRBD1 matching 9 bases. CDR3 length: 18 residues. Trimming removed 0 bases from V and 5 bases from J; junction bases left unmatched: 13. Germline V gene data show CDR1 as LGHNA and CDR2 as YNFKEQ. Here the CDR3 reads CASSQDVSGGQGTYGYTF. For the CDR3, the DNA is TGTGCCAGCAGCCAAGATGTAAGTGGAGGACAGGGGACGTATGGCTACACCTTC.

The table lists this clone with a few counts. The CDR3 nucleotides are TGTGCCAGCAACCTCCTGGGGGCTGGCTACACCTTC. Translating it yields CASNLLGAGYTF. The chain uses TRBV28 and TRBJ1-2; TRBD1 might be the D (6 bases). CDR3 length: 12 residues. The V and J ends lost 7 bases and 7 bases respectively, with 13 bases between them. In germline, CDR1 is MDHEN, CDR2 SYDVKM.

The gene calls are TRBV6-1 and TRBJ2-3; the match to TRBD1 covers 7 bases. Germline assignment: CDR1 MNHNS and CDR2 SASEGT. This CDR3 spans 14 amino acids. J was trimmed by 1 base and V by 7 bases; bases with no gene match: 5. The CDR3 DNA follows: TGTGCCAGCACTCTAGGACAGGGCACAGATACGCAGTATTTT. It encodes CASTLGQGTDTQYF.

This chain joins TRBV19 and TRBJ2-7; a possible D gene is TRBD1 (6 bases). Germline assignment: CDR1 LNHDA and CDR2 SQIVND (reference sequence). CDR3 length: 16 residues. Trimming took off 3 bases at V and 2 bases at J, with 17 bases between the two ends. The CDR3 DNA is TGTGCCAGTAGTATTAGGTGGCGGCAGGGGACCTACGAGCAGTACTTC. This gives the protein CASSIRWRQGTYEQYF.

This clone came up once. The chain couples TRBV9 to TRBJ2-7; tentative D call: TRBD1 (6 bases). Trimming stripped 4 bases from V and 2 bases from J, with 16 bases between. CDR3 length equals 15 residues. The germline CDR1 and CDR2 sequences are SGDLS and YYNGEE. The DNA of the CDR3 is TGTGCCAGCAGCAACGGACAGACGGAAGCCTACGAGCAGTACTTC. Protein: CASSNGQTEAYEQYF.

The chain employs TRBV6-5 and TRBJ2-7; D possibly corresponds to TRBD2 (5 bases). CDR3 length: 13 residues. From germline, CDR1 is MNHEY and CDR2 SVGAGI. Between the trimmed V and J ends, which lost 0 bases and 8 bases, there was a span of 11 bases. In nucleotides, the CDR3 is TGTGCCAGCAGTTACTCGAGGGCCGCCCAGCAGTACTTC. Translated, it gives CASSYSRAAQQYF.

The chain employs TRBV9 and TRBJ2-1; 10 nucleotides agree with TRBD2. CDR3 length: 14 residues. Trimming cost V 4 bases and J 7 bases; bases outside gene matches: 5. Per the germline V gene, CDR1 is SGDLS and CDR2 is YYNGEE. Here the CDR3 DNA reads TGTGCCAGCAGCTTAAGCGGGGGGGCAAATGAGCAGTTCTTC. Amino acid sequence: CASSLSGGANEQFF. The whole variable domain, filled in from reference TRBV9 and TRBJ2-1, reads DSGVTQTPKHLITATGQRVTLRCSPRSGDLSVYWYQQSLDQGLQFLIQYYNGEERAKGNILERFSAQQFPDLHSELNLSSLELGDSALYFCASSLSGGANEQFFGPGTRLTVL.

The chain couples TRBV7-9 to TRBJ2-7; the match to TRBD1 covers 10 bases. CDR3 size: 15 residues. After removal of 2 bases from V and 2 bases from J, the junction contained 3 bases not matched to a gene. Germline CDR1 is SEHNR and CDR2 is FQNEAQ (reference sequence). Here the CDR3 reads CASSLRTGGTYEQYF. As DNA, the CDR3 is TGTGCCAGCAGCTTACGGACAGGGGGTACCTACGAGCAGTACTTC.

For the CDR3, the DNA is TGCAGCGTTGAAAGCGTGACGGGCGAGCAGTACTTC. It encodes CSVESVTGEQYF. The chain uses TRBV29-1 and TRBJ2-7; no definite D call. This CDR3 has 12 amino acids. V lost 2 bases, J lost 6 bases, and 11 bases lay in between. Germline-derived CDR1 and CDR2 are SQVTM and ANQGSEA.

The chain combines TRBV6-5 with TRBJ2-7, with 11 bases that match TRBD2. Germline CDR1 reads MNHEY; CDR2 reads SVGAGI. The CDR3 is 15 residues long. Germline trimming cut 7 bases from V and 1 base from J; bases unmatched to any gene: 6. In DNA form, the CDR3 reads TGTGCCAGCATTTCACTAGCGGGGGCTTCCTACGAGCAGTACTTC. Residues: CASISLAGASYEQYF.

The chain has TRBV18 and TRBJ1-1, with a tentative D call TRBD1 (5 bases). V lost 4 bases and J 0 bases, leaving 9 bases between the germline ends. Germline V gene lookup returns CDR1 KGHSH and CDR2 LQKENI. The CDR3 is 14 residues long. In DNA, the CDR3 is TGTGCCAGCTCACTCTCAGGGATGAACACTGAAGCTTTCTTT. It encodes CASSLSGMNTEAFF.

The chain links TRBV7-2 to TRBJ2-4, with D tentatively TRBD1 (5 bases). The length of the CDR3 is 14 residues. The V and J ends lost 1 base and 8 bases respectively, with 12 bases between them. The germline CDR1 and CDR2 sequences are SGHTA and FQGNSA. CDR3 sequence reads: CASSLGVGVDIQYF. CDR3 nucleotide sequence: TGTGCCAGCAGCTTAGGGGTAGGGGTGGACATTCAGTACTTC.

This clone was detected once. This chain's CDR3 is CASSGTSGVLDTQYF. The CDR3 DNA follows: TGTGCCAGTAGCGGGACTAGCGGGGTCCTGGATACGCAGTATTTT. The rearrangement joins TRBV19 to TRBJ2-3; 13 bases agree with TRBD2. The CDR3 contains 15 residues. V dropped 6 bases and J dropped 6; count of bases not matched to a gene: 6. The V gene's germline CDR1 is LNHDA and CDR2 SQIVND (reference sequence).

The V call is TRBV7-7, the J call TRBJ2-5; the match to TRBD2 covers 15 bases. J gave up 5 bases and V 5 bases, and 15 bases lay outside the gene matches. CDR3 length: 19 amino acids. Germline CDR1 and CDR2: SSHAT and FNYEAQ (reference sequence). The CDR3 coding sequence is TGTGCCAGCAGCCGGACGTCCGGGACTAGCGGGGGGACGGGGGAGACCCAGTACTTC. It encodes CASSRTSGTSGGTGETQYF.

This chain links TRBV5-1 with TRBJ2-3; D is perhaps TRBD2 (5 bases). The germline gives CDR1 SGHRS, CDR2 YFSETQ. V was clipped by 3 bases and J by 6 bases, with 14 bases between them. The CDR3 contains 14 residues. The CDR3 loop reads CASSSASLGDTQYF. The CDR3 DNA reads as TGCGCCAGCAGCTCGGCTAGCCTGGGGGATACGCAGTATTTT. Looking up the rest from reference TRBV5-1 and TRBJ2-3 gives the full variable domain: KAGVTQTPRYLIKTRGQQVTLSCSPISGHRSVSWYQQTPGQGLQFLFEYFSETQRNKGNFPGRFSGRQFSNSRSEMNVSTLELGDSALYLCASSSASLGDTQYFGPGTRLTVL.